This TCR beta chain is from a study of cytotoxic CD8 clonotypes in ibrutinib-treated CLL. This clone was seen a few times. Antigen unknown. The method was immunoSEQ multiplex PCR; TCRdb's version includes in-frame clones alone and lacks a portion of them. The table shows about 17,000 clones, with approximately 64% occurring only once. Germline assignment: CDR1 MRHNA and CDR2 SNTAGT. The CDR3 contains 15 residues. V lost 6 bases to trimming and J lost 0 bases; unmatched junction nucleotides: 4. Regarding the study as a whole: Baseline clonality was higher than in age-matched healthy donors and moved in step with circulating CD8+ T-cell counts. Public clonotypes showed up rarely, and on treatment they shrank or held steady. Rising at ibrutinib response, clonality subsequently fell back toward baseline at progression.

The chain links TRBV6-4 to TRBJ2-3; 9 bases line up with TRBD2. The sequencing used PBMCs, collected after 12 months of ibrutinib treatment. The clonotype was recovered from a human donor with chronic lymphocytic leukemia. The CDR3 nucleotides are TGTGCCAGCAGCCCTACTAGCGGGAGCACAGATACGCAGTATTTT. It translates to CASSPTSGSTDTQYF.